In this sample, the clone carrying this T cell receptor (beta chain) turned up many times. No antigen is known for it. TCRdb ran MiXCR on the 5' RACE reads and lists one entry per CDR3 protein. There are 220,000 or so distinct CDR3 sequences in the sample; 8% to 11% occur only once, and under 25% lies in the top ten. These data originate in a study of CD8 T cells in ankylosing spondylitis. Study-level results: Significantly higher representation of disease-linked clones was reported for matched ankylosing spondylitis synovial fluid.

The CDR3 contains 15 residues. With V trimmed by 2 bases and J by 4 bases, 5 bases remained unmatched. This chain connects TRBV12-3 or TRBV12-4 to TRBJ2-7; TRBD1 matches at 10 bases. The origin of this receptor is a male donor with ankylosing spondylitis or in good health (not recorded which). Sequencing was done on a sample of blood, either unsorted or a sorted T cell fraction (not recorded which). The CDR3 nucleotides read TGTGCCAGCAGTTTAAGGCGACAGGGGGCTTACGAGCAGTACTTC. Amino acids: CASSLRRQGAYEQYF.